This T cell receptor (beta chain) came from a study of CDR3 diversity in severe acne. TCRdb itself ran the PCR reads through MiXCR, one entry per CDR3 protein. Of 90,000 or so distinct CDR3 sequences in the sample, around 50% were seen once. The sequence came from a male donor in good health, serving as a control. What was sequenced was blood.

The CDR3 sequence is CASSFWASGGVSYEQYF. The CDR3 DNA sequence: TGTGCCAGCAGTTTCTGGGCTAGCGGGGGGGTTTCCTACGAGCAGTACTTC. The chain couples TRBV12-3 or TRBV12-4 to TRBJ2-7, with 12 bases aligning to TRBD2. This CDR3 region has 17 residues. Trimming removed 3 bases from V and 1 base from J; junction bases left unmatched: 7.